The 15 T cell receptor beta chains below were found in one sample sequenced in a study of T cell repertoires in cytomegalovirus infection. Each CDR3 protein is one row after TCRdb ran MiXCR on the reads. The data show a few hundred thousand distinct CDR3 sequences, approximately 15% seen once. The sample taken for sequencing was PBMCs. The receptors shown here come from a human donor in good health (CMV status not recorded). Some clones in this sample may be carry-over from other donors' samples.

The chain has TRBV6-2 or TRBV6-3 and TRBJ2-7; 8 bases fit TRBD2. The CDR3 covers 13 residues. Germline lookup yields CDR1 MNHEY and CDR2 SVGEGT. V shed 6 bases and J 4 bases; nucleotides not matched to a gene: 5. Here the CDR3 reads CASSYGGDYEQYF. The CDR3 DNA follows: TGTGCCAGCAGCTACGGGGGGGATTACGAGCAGTACTTC.

In this sample, this clonotype turned up many times. The V gene is TRBV7-3, the J gene TRBJ2-2; 9 bases are a match to TRBD2. Per the germline V gene, CDR1 is SGHTA and CDR2 is FQGTGA. This CDR3 has 16 residues. The V gene end was trimmed by 3 bases and the J gene end by 1 base; junction bases not matched to a gene: 3. The CDR3 spells CASSLPSGKNTGELFF. Here the CDR3 DNA reads TGTGCCAGCAGCTTGCCTAGCGGGAAGAACACCGGGGAGCTGTTTTTT. The full variable domain, completed using reference TRBV7-3 and TRBJ2-2, is GAGVSQTPSNKVTEKGKYVELRCDPISGHTALYWYRQSLGQGPEFLIYFQGTGAADDSGLPNDRFFAVRPEGSVSTLKIQRTERGDSAVYLCASSLPSGKNTGELFFGEGSRLTVL.

In its sample, this clonotype was seen many times. The gene calls are TRBV6-6 and TRBJ1-1; a weak D match, TRBD1 (5 bases). Trimming removed 5 bases at V and 3 bases at J, with 13 bases between. Germline assignment: CDR1 MNHNY and CDR2 SVGAGI (reference sequence). The CDR3 covers 14 residues. Here the CDR3 DNA reads TGTGCCAGCAGTCGAGACAGCGCGGACACTGAAGCTTTCTTT. Translating gives CASSRDSADTEAFF.

This clonotype was detected many times. J is TRBJ1-5 and V is TRBV7-2; D is unresolved. The CDR3 is made up of 13 amino acids. Germline V gene sequence: CDR1 SGHTA, CDR2 FQGNSA. Trimming removed 5 bases at V and 5 bases at J, with 10 bases between. The DNA of the CDR3 is TGTGCCAGCAGCCTTGATCGGTATCAGCCCCAGCATTTT. This gives the protein CASSLDRYQPQHF. Complete variable domain (other parts from reference TRBV7-2 and TRBJ1-5): GAGVSQSPSNKVTEKGKDVELRCDPISGHTALYWYRQSLGQGLEFLIYFQGNSAPDKSGLPSDRFSAERTGGSVSTLTIQRTQQEDSAVYLCASSLDRYQPQHFGDGTRLSIL.

The V gene is TRBV5-1, the J gene TRBJ2-3; weak D call: TRBD1 (7 bases). The CDR3 spans 14 residues. Per the germline V gene, CDR1 is SGHRS and CDR2 is YFSETQ. Trimming pared 0 bases from V and 10 bases from J, leaving 15 bases between. The CDR3 sequence is CASSLAAGRGAQYF. As DNA, the CDR3 is TGCGCCAGCAGCTTGGCAGCTGGCAGGGGGGCGCAGTATTTT.

This clonotype has more than one count but fewer than ten. This chain connects TRBV12-3 or TRBV12-4 to TRBJ1-5; no definite D call. V lost 6 bases to trimming and J lost 10 bases, with 16 bases between them. The CDR3 consists of 13 residues. CDR3 nucleotides: TGTGCCAGCAGGCGTGGTCTTGTCAGACCCCAGCATTTT. Its translation: CASRRGLVRPQHF.

This clonotype was detected only a few times. The gene calls are TRBV6-1 and TRBJ2-2, with 7 bases matching TRBD1. The CDR3 covers 14 residues. V trimming: 10 bases; J trimming: 0 bases; junction bases outside the gene matches: 5. Germline V CDR1 and CDR2: MNHNS, SASEGT. The CDR3, as DNA: TGTGCCACTACAGACAGGGCGAACACCGGGGAGCTGTTTTTT. Its protein is CATTDRANTGELFF.

This clonotype has a count of ten or more. The chain recombines TRBV7-8 with TRBJ1-3; D gene ambiguous. V was shortened by 5 bases and J by 2 bases, with 7 bases between the two germline ends. Germline-derived CDR1 and CDR2 are SGHVS and FQNEAQ. The CDR3 runs 13 residues. The CDR3 region is CASSPLTGNTIYF. The CDR3 DNA is TGTGCCAGCAGCCCCCTAACTGGAAACACCATATATTTT.

The chain carries TRBV6-2 or TRBV6-3 and TRBJ2-3, with D hard to call. This CDR3 region has 20 residues. V dropped 0 bases and J dropped 1 base, with 23 bases sitting between them. CDR1 MNHEY and CDR2 SVGEGT come from the germline V gene. The CDR3 loop is CASSYSVIETESFGTDTQYF. In nucleotides, the CDR3 is TGTGCCAGCAGTTACTCTGTCATCGAGACGGAAAGTTTCGGCACAGATACGCAGTATTTT.

The V call is TRBV12-3 or TRBV12-4, the J call TRBJ2-5; TRBD2 might be the D (5 bases). The V and J ends lost 2 bases and 0 bases respectively, with 10 bases between them. The CDR3 has 15 residues. The CDR3 DNA follows: TGTGCCAGCAGTTTACGAGCGGTTCACCAAGAGACCCAGTACTTC. It codes for CASSLRAVHQETQYF.

This clonotype was seen only a few times. The CDR3 bases are TGTGCCAGCAGCTTAGATGTGACAGCTCGAGAAAAACTGTTTTTT. Its protein is CASSLDVTAREKLFF. This sequence joins TRBV7-6 and TRBJ1-4; TRBD1 might be the D (5 bases). Germline loops: CDR1 SGHVS, CDR2 FNYEAQ. Trimming shortened V by 1 base and J by 8 bases, and 14 bases separated the two germline ends. The CDR3 is 15 residues long.

This clonotype was counted a few times. The rearrangement joins TRBV6-5 to TRBJ2-1; TRBD2 might be the D (6 bases). Trimming cost V 5 bases and J 5 bases, with 25 bases left between them. CDR3 length: 18 amino acids. Germline V gives CDR1 MNHEY, CDR2 SVGAGI. In DNA, the CDR3 is TGTGCCAGCAGTCGGAGTAGGACCGGGTTGGGGGGAAACAATGAGCAGTTCTTC. Amino acid sequence: CASSRSRTGLGGNNEQFF.

The chain uses TRBV28 and TRBJ2-1; D assignment may be TRBD1 or TRBD2 (6 bases each). Trimming left V 2 bases short and J 6 bases short, with 8 bases between. This CDR3 region has 13 residues. Germline V gene data show CDR1 as MDHEN and CDR2 as SYDVKM. DNA of the CDR3: TGTGCCAGCAGTTTAGGGGGGCCCAATGAGCAGTTCTTC. This translates into CASSLGGPNEQFF. The full variable domain, rest sourced from reference TRBV28 and TRBJ2-1, is DVKVTQSSRYLVKRTGEKVFLECVQDMDHENMFWYRQDPGLGLRLIYFSYDVKMKEKGDIPEGYSVSREKKERFSLILESASTNQTSMYLCASSLGGPNEQFFGPGTRLTVL.

This clonotype was counted between two and nine times. The V gene is TRBV20-1, the J gene TRBJ2-1, with D maybe TRBD1 (6 bases). Germline lookup yields CDR1 DFQATT and CDR2 SNEGSKA (reference sequence). V was trimmed by 5 bases and J by 4 bases, leaving 12 bases between them. The CDR3 sequence is 13 residues long. The CDR3 loop reads CSAWSGEYNEQFF. DNA for the CDR3: TGCAGTGCTTGGTCAGGGGAATACAATGAGCAGTTCTTC.

V is TRBV11-2 and J is TRBJ1-4; D might be TRBD1 (5 bases). Trimming shortened V by 6 bases and J by 3 bases, and 17 bases separated the two germline ends. CDR1 is SGHAT, CDR2 FQNNGV, per germline. The CDR3 has 16 amino acids. The CDR3 sequence: CASRPVRGTANEKLFF. For the CDR3, the DNA is TGTGCCAGCAGACCCGTGCGGGGGACGGCTAATGAAAAACTGTTTTTT.